The 32 T cell receptor beta chains listed next were all sequenced from one sample in a study of CD8 T cells in ankylosing spondylitis. MiXCR was run by TCRdb on the 5' RACE reads, yielding one entry per CDR3 protein. The data contain about 130,000 distinct CDR3 sequences, approximately 13% of them singletons. Sequencing used blood, either unsorted or a sorted T cell fraction (not recorded which). The receptors shown here come from a female donor with ankylosing spondylitis or in good health (not recorded which).

This clonotype has a handful of counts. The chain is built from TRBV18 and TRBJ2-2; either TRBD1 or TRBD2 may supply D (5 bases each). Germline CDR1 is KGHSH and CDR2 is LQKENI. V was clipped by 8 bases and J by 5 bases, with 15 bases between them. The CDR3 totals 14 residues. In nucleotides, the CDR3 is TGTGCCAGCACATGGGACGGGCCTACCGGGGAGCTGTTTTTT. It yields the protein CASTWDGPTGELFF.

The sample holds a few counts of this clonotype. The chain carries TRBV6-1 and TRBJ2-7; no reliable D call. The CDR3 consists of 13 residues. Germline V CDR1 and CDR2: MNHNS, SASEGT. Trimming took 5 bases from V and 3 from J, leaving 11 bases between them. CDR3 DNA sequence: TGTGCCAGCAGTCCCCGAACAAGCTACGAGCAGTACTTC. It encodes CASSPRTSYEQYF.

This clonotype was found a few times. The gene calls are TRBV11-2 and TRBJ2-2, with 7 nucleotides matching TRBD2. The CDR3 runs to 18 residues. CDR1 is SGHAT and CDR2 is FQNNGV in the germline V gene. V dropped 1 base and J dropped 4; count of bases not matched to a gene: 12. CDR3 coding DNA: TGTGCCAGCAGCTTAGTCCCTTTGGCGGGAGAACTCACCGGGGAGCTGTTTTTT. It yields the protein CASSLVPLAGELTGELFF.

This clonotype was counted between two and nine times. The chain links TRBV5-1 to TRBJ2-1, with D unclear. The V gene lost 2 bases and the J gene lost 0 bases, with 0 bases spanning the gap. The CDR3 contains 12 residues. Germline V CDR1 and CDR2: SGHRS, YFSETQ. This CDR3 is CASSFSYNEQFF. The CDR3 DNA reads as TGCGCCAGCAGCTTCTCCTACAATGAGCAGTTCTTC.

This clonotype was observed many times. This chain joins TRBV20-1 and TRBJ2-3, with 7 nucleotides matching TRBD2. From germline, CDR1 is DFQATT and CDR2 SNEGSKA (reference sequence). J was trimmed by 3 bases and V by 4 bases; bases with no gene match: 7. The CDR3 is made up of 14 amino acids. In DNA, the CDR3 is TGCAGTGCTACCCCTTGGGGGGGGACAGATACGCAGTATTTT. It yields the protein CSATPWGGTDTQYF.

V is TRBV20-1 and J is TRBJ2-7; D not resolved. The CDR3 is made up of 14 amino acids. With 0 bases removed from V and 1 base from J, the gap between germline ends came to 10 bases. The V gene's germline CDR1 is DFQATT and CDR2 SNEGSKA (reference sequence). The CDR3 loop reads CSARDPSSSYEQYF. Written as DNA, the CDR3 is TGCAGTGCTAGAGATCCCAGCAGTTCCTACGAGCAGTACTTC.

This clonotype was recorded a few times. J is TRBJ2-3 and V is TRBV7-2, with 8 bases fitting TRBD2. The V gene's germline CDR1 is SGHTA and CDR2 FQGNSA. After removal of 5 bases from V and 0 bases from J, the junction contained 7 bases not matched to a gene. This CDR3 region has 16 residues. CDR3 DNA: TGTGCCAGCAGCCCCATCGGGGGGGCTAGCACAGATACGCAGTATTTT. Its translation: CASSPIGGASTDTQYF.

The genes are TRBV18 and TRBJ2-3, with 8 positions matching TRBD2. Unmatched junction bases numbered 10, after V lost 8 bases and J lost 3 bases. CDR3 length: 15 residues. CDR1 and CDR2 (germline): KGHSH, LQKENI. CDR3 amino acids: CASRLLAVETDTQYF. In DNA, the CDR3 is TGTGCCAGCCGTCTACTAGCGGTTGAGACAGATACGCAGTATTTT.

J is TRBJ1-4 and V is TRBV20-1; tentative D call: TRBD1 (6 bases). The CDR3 contains 13 residues. The V gene lost 4 bases and the J gene lost 6 bases, with 12 bases spanning the gap. Germline V gene data show CDR1 as DFQATT and CDR2 as SNEGSKA (reference sequence). CDR3 bases: TGCAGTGCTAAACAGGGATGGGATGAAAAACTGTTTTTT. Translating it yields CSAKQGWDEKLFF.

In its sample, this clonotype was seen many times. V gene TRBV12-3 or TRBV12-4 combines with J gene TRBJ1-1; tentatively, D is TRBD1 (6 bases). The V end was cut by 6 bases, the J end by 9 bases, with 14 bases between. This CDR3 is built from 12 residues. The CDR3 DNA sequence: TGTGCCAGCAGCGCATTACAGGGCCAAGCTTTCTTT. Its protein is CASSALQGQAFF.

This clonotype has a handful of counts. The chain recombines TRBV12-3 or TRBV12-4 with TRBJ2-5; unclear D gene. This CDR3 contains 12 residues. The ends were cut back, 2 bases at V and 3 bases at J, with 4 bases in the middle. The CDR3 region is CASSLQEETQYF. Written as DNA, the CDR3 is TGTGCCAGCAGTTTACAGGAAGAGACCCAGTACTTC.

The chain carries TRBV12-3 or TRBV12-4 and TRBJ1-5, with a weak D call TRBD1 (5 bases). V lost 5 bases and J lost 5, with 10 bases in between. The CDR3 is made up of 13 amino acids. The CDR3 nucleotides read TGTGCCAGCAGTCGCGGGACCCATCAGCCCCAGCATTTT. Encoded protein: CASSRGTHQPQHF.

This clonotype was picked up many times. This rearrangement joins TRBV20-1 to TRBJ1-1; D gene unclear. CDR1 is DFQATT and CDR2 is SNEGSKA in the germline V gene (reference sequence). V lost 3 bases and J 1 base, leaving 9 bases between the germline ends. The CDR3 has 13 amino acids. The CDR3 spells CSASRTKNTEAFF. The DNA for the CDR3 is TGCAGTGCTAGTCGGACGAAGAACACTGAAGCTTTCTTT.

This clonotype was recorded many times. This chain connects TRBV24-1 to TRBJ1-5; 7 bases match TRBD1. The CDR3 is 15 amino acids. Unmatched junction bases numbered 15, after V lost 8 bases and J lost 9 bases. Germline V gene data show CDR1 as KGHDR and CDR2 as SFDVKD. CDR3 sequence reads: CATIRGQITNWPQHF. The CDR3, as DNA: TGTGCCACCATTAGGGGACAGATAACGAATTGGCCCCAGCATTTT.

In its sample, this clonotype was seen many times. The chain is built from TRBV5-1 and TRBJ2-3; D not certain. Trimming pared 2 bases from V and 0 bases from J, leaving 7 bases between. Per the germline V gene, CDR1 is SGHRS and CDR2 is YFSETQ. This CDR3 is built from 14 residues. CDR3 loop: CASSLEDSTDTQYF. In nucleotides, the CDR3 is TGCGCCAGCAGCTTAGAGGACAGCACAGATACGCAGTATTTT.

The table lists this clonotype with many counts. The J gene is TRBJ1-5, the V gene TRBV15; no firm D call. Looked up from germline, CDR1 is LNHNV and CDR2 is YYDKDF (reference sequence). V lost 5 bases and J 0 bases, leaving 8 bases between the germline ends. The CDR3 has 14 residues. The CDR3 loop reads CATSDSLSNQPQHF. The DNA of the CDR3 is TGTGCCACCAGCGATTCTCTTAGCAATCAGCCCCAGCATTTT.

The rearrangement links TRBV20-1 to TRBJ2-2; 10 bases fit TRBD1. From germline, CDR1 is DFQATT and CDR2 SNEGSKA (reference sequence). The junction had 10 bases not matched to a gene; V was cut back by 6 bases and J by 6 bases. The CDR3 is 15 amino acids. DNA of the CDR3: TGCAGTGCCCCACAACACGGACAGGGGGCCGGGGAGCTGTTTTTT. It translates to CSAPQHGQGAGELFF.

This chain connects TRBV4-1 to TRBJ2-2; no definite D call. CDR3 length: 17 residues. The V gene's germline CDR1 is MGHRA and CDR2 YSYEKL. Trimming pared 0 bases from V and 0 bases from J, leaving 11 bases between. This CDR3 is CASSQDVRRTNTGELFF. CDR3 DNA: TGCGCCAGCAGCCAAGATGTTAGGCGGACGAACACCGGGGAGCTGTTTTTT.

The rearrangement links TRBV20-1 to TRBJ2-7; D is unresolved. Trimming took 2 bases from V and 4 from J, leaving 6 bases between them. Germline V gene lookup returns CDR1 DFQATT and CDR2 SNEGSKA (reference sequence). There are 11 residues in the CDR3. The CDR3 coding sequence is TGCAGTGCTAGATCTGGATACGAGCAGTACTTC. Translation gives CSARSGYEQYF.

The gene calls are TRBV5-1 and TRBJ1-2; 12 bases are a match to TRBD1. The CDR3 length is 17 residues. J was trimmed by 3 bases and V by 4 bases; bases with no gene match: 10. The germline CDR1 and CDR2 sequences are SGHRS and YFSETQ. Written as DNA, the CDR3 is TGCGCCAGCAGCCCGCCGGGACAGGGGGCTACGGACTATGGCTACACCTTC. Translation gives CASSPPGQGATDYGYTF.

The rearrangement links TRBV7-9 to TRBJ2-7; D possibly matches TRBD1 or TRBD2 (5 bases each). The CDR3 totals 13 residues. V was cut by 5 bases and J by 6 bases, with 14 bases left in between. Germline CDR1 is SEHNR and CDR2 is FQNEAQ (reference sequence). CDR3 sequence: CASSHGDPREQYF. CDR3 coding DNA: TGTGCCAGCAGCCACGGGGACCCGCGCGAGCAGTACTTC.

This clonotype was detected many times. V usage is TRBV12-3 or TRBV12-4 and J usage is TRBJ2-7; D perhaps matches TRBD2 (5 bases). V was pared by 5 bases and J by 7 bases, with 9 bases between. The CDR3 is 11 residues long. CDR3 bases: TGTGCCAGCAGTCGTAGGGAGGAGCAGTACTTC. This codes for CASSRREEQYF.

Ten or more counts support this clonotype. The genes are TRBV6-1 and TRBJ1-2; maybe TRBD1 (5 bases). CDR3 size: 14 residues. Trimming shortened V by 6 bases and J by 8 bases, and 19 bases separated the two germline ends. Germline V gives CDR1 MNHNS, CDR2 SASEGT. Here the CDR3 DNA reads TGTGCCAGCAGAACGGGACTCCTAGCCGACGGCTACACCTTC. Translating it yields CASRTGLLADGYTF.

This clonotype has only a few counts. V usage is TRBV4-2 and J usage is TRBJ2-5; 10 positions match TRBD2. The CDR3 is made up of 15 amino acids. Unmatched junction bases numbered 6, after V lost 3 bases and J lost 5 bases. Germline CDR1 and CDR2: LGHNA and YNFKEQ. CDR3 in amino acids: CASSQWSGGAETQYF. In nucleotides, the CDR3 is TGTGCCAGCAGCCAGTGGAGCGGGGGGGCCGAGACCCAGTACTTC.

This clonotype has a handful of counts. This sequence joins TRBV28 and TRBJ2-7; D remains unclear. V lost 3 bases, J lost 1 base, and 13 bases lay in between. Germline V lookup: CDR1 MDHEN, CDR2 SYDVKM. The length of the CDR3 is 15 residues. The CDR3 loop reads CASSFAAGYSYEQYF. In DNA form, the CDR3 reads TGTGCCAGCAGTTTTGCGGCAGGCTATTCCTACGAGCAGTACTTC.

The rearrangement joins TRBV5-1 to TRBJ1-1; 7 bases are a match to TRBD1. V dropped 4 bases and J dropped 5; count of bases not matched to a gene: 14. The CDR3 spans 16 residues. CDR1 SGHRS and CDR2 YFSETQ come from the germline V gene. Here the CDR3 DNA reads TGCGCCAGCAGCGCAGAGAGACAGGGTGTAAGGACTGAAGCTTTCTTT. Translating gives CASSAERQGVRTEAFF.

V and J are TRBV29-1 and TRBJ2-1; 10 bases are a match to TRBD2. J gave up 9 bases and V 6 bases, and 11 bases lay outside the gene matches. This CDR3 is built from 14 residues. CDR1 SQVTM and CDR2 ANQGSEA come from the germline V gene. The CDR3 DNA follows: TGCAGCGTCGGGCCTAGCGGGAGTTTCGGTGAGCAGTTCTTC. Translating it yields CSVGPSGSFGEQFF.

Ten or more counts support this clonotype. The V gene is TRBV20-1, the J gene TRBJ2-1, with 7 bases identical to TRBD1. Germline V gene data show CDR1 as DFQATT and CDR2 as SNEGSKA (reference sequence). V dropped 2 bases and J dropped 8; count of bases not matched to a gene: 6. The CDR3 sequence is 13 residues long. The CDR3: CSARRQGGHEQFF. The CDR3 region has the DNA TGCAGTGCTAGACGACAGGGCGGTCATGAGCAGTTCTTC.

This clonotype was seen ten or more times. The gene calls are TRBV5-1 and TRBJ2-6; 9 bases align to TRBD1. Germline CDR1 SGHRS, CDR2 YFSETQ. CDR3 length equals 18 residues. Germline trimming cut 2 bases from V and 0 bases from J; bases unmatched to any gene: 6. CDR3 DNA: TGCGCCAGCAGCTTTCCGACAGGGGGGAGCTCTGGGGCCAACGTCCTGACTTTC. Its protein product is CASSFPTGGSSGANVLTF.

This clonotype occurred many times. The chain uses TRBV5-1 and TRBJ1-2; D unresolved. The CDR3 sequence is 15 residues long. Trimming removed 0 bases from V and 0 bases from J, with 9 bases in between. Looked up from germline, CDR1 is SGHRS and CDR2 is YFSETQ. CDR3 sequence reads: CASSLAGETNYGYTF. CDR3 DNA: TGCGCCAGCAGCTTGGCCGGAGAGACTAACTATGGCTACACCTTC.

This clonotype was counted only a few times. V gene TRBV18 combines with J gene TRBJ2-5; weak D call: TRBD1 (5 bases). Germline-derived CDR1 and CDR2 are KGHSH and LQKENI. There are 13 residues in the CDR3. V lost 6 bases and J lost 6, with 14 bases in between. The CDR3 DNA is TGTGCCAGCTCTCAGGGTGCGGAGCAGACCCAGTACTTC. This encodes CASSQGAEQTQYF.

This clonotype has only a few counts. The genes are TRBV5-1 and TRBJ1-5; 10 nucleotides align to TRBD1. The CDR3 has 15 residues. The germline CDR1 and CDR2 sequences are SGHRS and YFSETQ. The V gene end was trimmed by 3 bases and the J gene end by 2 bases; junction bases not matched to a gene: 2. The CDR3 nucleotides read TGCGCCAGCAGCTGGGGACAGGGGCGCAATCAGCCCCAGCATTTT. Protein product: CASSWGQGRNQPQHF.